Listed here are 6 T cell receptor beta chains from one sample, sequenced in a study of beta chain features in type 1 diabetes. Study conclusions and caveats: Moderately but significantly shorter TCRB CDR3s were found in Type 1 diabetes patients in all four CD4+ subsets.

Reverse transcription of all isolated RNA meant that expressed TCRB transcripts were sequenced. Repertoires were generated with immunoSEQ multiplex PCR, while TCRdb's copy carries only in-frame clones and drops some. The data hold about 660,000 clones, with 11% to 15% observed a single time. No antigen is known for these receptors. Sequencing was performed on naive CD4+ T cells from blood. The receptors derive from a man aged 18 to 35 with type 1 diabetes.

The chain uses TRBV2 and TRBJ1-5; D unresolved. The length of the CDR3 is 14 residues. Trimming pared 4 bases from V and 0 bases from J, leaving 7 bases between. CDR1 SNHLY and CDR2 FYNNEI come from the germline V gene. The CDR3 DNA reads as TGTGCCAGCAGTGTCGACGGTAGCAATCAGCCCCAGCATTTT. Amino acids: CASSVDGSNQPQHF.

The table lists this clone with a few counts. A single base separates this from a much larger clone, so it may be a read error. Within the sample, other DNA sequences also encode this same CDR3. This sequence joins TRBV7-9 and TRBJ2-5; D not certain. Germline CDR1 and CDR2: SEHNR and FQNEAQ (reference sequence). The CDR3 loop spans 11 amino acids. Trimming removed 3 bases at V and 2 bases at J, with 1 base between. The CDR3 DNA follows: TGTGCCAGCAGCTTGCAAGAGACCCAGTACTTC. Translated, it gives CASSLQETQYF.

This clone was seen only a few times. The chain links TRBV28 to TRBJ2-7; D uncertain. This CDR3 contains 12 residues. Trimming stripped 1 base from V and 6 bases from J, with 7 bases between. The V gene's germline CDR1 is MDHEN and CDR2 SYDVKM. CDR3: CASSLFEREQYF. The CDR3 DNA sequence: TGTGCCAGCAGTTTATTCGAACGCGAGCAGTACTTC.

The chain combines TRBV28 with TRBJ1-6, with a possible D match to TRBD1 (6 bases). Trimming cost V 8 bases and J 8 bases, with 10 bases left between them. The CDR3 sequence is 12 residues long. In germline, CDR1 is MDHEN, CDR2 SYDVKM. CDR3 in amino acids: CASRQVDSPLHF. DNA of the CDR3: TGTGCCAGCCGACAGGTTGATTCACCCCTCCACTTT. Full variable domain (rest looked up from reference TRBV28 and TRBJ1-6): DVKVTQSSRYLVKRTGEKVFLECVQDMDHENMFWYRQDPGLGLRLIYFSYDVKMKEKGDIPEGYSVSREKKERFSLILESASTNQTSMYLCASRQVDSPLHFGNGTRLTVT.

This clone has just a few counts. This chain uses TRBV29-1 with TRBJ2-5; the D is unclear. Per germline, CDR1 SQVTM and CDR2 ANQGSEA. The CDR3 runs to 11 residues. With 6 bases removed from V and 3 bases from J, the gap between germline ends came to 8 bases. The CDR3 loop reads CSVRTEETQYF. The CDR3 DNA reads TGCAGCGTCCGGACCGAAGAGACCCAGTACTTC.

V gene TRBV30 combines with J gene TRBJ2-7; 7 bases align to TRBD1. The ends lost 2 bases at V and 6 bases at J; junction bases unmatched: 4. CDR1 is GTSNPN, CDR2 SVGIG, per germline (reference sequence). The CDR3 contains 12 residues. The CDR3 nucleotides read TGTGCCTGGAGTCCACAGGGGATCGAGCAGTACTTC. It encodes CAWSPQGIEQYF.